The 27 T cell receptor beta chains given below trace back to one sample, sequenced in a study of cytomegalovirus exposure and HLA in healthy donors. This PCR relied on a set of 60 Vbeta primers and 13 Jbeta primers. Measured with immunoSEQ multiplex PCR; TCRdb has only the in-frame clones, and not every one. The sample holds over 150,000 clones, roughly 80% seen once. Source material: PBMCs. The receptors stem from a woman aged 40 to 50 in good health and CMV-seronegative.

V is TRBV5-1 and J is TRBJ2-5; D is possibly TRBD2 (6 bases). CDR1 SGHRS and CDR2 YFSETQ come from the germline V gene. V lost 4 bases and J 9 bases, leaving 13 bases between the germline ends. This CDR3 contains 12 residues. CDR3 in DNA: TGCGCCAGCAGCGTATCGGGGGAGGCCCAGTACTTC. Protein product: CASSVSGEAQYF.

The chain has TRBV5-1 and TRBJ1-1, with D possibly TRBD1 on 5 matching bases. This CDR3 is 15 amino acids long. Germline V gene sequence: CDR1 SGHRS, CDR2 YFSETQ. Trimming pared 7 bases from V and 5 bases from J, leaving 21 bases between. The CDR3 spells CASGRGGGLVTEAFF. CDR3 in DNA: TGCGCCAGCGGCCGTGGGGGGGGATTGGTAACTGAAGCTTTCTTT.

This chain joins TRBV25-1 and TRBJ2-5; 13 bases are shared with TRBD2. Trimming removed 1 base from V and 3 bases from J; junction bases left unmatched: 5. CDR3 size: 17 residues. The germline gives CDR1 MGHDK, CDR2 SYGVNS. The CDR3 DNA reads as TGTGCCAGCAGTGAATGGGAAGGACTAGCGGGGGAAGAGACCCAGTACTTC. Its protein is CASSEWEGLAGEETQYF.

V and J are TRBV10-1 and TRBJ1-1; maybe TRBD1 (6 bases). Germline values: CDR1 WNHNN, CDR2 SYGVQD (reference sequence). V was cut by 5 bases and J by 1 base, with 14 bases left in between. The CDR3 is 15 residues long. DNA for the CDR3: TGCGCCAGCAGTCTGAACGCCAGGGGGAACACTGAAGCTTTCTTT. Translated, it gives CASSLNARGNTEAFF.

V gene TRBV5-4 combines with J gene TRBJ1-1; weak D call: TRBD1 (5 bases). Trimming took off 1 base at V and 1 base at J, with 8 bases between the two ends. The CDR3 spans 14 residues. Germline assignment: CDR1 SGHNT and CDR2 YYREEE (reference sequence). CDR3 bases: TGTGCCAGCAGCTTGTGGCAGGGGAACACTGAAGCTTTCTTT. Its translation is CASSLWQGNTEAFF.

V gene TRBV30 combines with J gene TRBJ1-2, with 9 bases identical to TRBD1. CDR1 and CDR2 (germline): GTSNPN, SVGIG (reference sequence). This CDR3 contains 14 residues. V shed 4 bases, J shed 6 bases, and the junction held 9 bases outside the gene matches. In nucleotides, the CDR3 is TGTGCCTGGATCAATTCGGGACAGGGTGATGGCTACACCTTC. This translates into CAWINSGQGDGYTF.

The CDR3 loop is CAISAGETEAFF. As DNA, the CDR3 is TGTGCCATCAGTGCCGGGGAGACTGAAGCTTTCTTT. This chain links TRBV10-3 with TRBJ1-1; D is undetermined. CDR1 is ENHRY and CDR2 is SYGVKD in the germline V gene. Trimming stripped 4 bases from V and 5 bases from J, with 8 bases between. This CDR3 is 12 amino acids long.

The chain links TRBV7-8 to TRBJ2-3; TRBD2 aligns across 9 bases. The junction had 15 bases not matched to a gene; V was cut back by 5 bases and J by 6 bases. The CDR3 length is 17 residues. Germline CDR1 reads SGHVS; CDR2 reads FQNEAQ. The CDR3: CASSPRGGASGIDTQYF. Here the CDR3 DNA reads TGTGCCAGCAGCCCCCGGGGGGGGGCTAGCGGGATCGATACGCAGTATTTT.

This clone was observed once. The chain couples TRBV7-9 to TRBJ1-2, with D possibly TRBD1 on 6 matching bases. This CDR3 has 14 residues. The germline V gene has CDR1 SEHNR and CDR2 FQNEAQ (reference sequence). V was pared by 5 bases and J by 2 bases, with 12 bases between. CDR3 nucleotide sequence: TGTGCCAGCAGCCTGGACAGCTTGAACTATGGCTACACCTTC. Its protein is CASSLDSLNYGYTF.

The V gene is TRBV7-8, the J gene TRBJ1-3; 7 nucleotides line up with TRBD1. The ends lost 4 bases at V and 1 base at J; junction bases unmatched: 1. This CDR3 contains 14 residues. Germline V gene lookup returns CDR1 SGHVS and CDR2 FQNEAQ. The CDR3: CASSYRGSGNTIYF. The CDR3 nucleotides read TGTGCCAGCAGCTACAGGGGTTCTGGAAACACCATATATTTT.

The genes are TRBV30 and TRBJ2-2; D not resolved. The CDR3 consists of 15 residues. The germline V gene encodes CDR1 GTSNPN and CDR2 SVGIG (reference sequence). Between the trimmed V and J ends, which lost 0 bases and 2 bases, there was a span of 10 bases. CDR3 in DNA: TGTGCCTGGAGTGTAGTCCAGCGCAACACCGGGGAGCTGTTTTTT. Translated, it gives CAWSVVQRNTGELFF.

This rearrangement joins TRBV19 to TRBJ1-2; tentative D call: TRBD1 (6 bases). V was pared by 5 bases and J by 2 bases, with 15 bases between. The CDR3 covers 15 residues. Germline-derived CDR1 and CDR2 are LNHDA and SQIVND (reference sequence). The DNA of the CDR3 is TGTGCCAGTAGTGTTCCGGGACACCTAAACTATGGCTACACCTTC. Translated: CASSVPGHLNYGYTF.

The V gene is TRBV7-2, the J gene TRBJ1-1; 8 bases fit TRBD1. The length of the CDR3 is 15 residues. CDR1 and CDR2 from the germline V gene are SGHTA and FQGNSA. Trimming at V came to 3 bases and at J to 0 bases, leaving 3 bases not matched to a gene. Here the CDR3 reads CASSLTGVMNTEAFF. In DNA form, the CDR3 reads TGTGCCAGCAGCTTGACAGGGGTGATGAACACTGAAGCTTTCTTT. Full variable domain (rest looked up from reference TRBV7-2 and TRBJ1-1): GAGVSQSPSNKVTEKGKDVELRCDPISGHTALYWYRQSLGQGLEFLIYFQGNSAPDKSGLPSDRFSAERTGGSVSTLTIQRTQQEDSAVYLCASSLTGVMNTEAFFGQGTRLTVV.

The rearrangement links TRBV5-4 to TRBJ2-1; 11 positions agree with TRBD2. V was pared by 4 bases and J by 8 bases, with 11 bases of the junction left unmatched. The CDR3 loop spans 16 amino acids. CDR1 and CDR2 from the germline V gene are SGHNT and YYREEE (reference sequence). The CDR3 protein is CASSQGGLAGGHEQFF. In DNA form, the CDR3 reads TGTGCCAGCAGCCAAGGTGGGCTAGCGGGGGGCCATGAGCAGTTCTTC.

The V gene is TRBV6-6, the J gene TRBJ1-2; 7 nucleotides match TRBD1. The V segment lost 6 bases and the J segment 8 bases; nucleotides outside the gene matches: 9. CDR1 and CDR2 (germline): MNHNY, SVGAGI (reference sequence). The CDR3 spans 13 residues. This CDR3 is CASRPTGVEGYTF. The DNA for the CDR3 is TGTGCCAGCAGACCAACAGGGGTCGAGGGCTACACCTTC.

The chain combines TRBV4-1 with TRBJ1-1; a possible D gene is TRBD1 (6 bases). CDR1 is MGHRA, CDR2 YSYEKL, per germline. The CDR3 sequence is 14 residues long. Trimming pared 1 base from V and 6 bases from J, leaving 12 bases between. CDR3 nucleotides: TGCGCCAGCAGCCAAGGAGACAGGACCGCTGAAGCTTTCTTT. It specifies CASSQGDRTAEAFF.

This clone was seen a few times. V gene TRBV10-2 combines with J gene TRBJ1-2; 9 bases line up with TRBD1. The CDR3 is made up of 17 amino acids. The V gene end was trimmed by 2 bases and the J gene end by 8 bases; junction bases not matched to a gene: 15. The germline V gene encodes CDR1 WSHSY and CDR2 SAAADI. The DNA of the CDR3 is TGCGCCAGCAGTGAGATCACCGGGACAGGGATTTTGCAGGGCTACACCTTC. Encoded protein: CASSEITGTGILQGYTF.

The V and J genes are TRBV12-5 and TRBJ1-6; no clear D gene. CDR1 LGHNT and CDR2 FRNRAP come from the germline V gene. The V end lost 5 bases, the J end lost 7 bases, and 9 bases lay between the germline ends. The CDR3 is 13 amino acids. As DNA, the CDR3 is TGTGCTAGTGGTGTACAGCCCAATTCACCCCTCCACTTT. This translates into CASGVQPNSPLHF.

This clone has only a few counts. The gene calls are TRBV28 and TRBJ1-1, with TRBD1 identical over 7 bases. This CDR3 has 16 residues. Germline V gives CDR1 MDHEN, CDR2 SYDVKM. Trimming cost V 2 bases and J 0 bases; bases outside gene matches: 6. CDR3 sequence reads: CASSLISGGMNTEAFF. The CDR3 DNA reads TGTGCCAGCAGTTTAATTTCAGGGGGGATGAACACTGAAGCTTTCTTT.

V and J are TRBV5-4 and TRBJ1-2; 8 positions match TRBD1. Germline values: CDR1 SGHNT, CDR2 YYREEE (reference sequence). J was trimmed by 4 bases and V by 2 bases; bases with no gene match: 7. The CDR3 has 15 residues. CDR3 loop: CASSLGTGGVYGYTF. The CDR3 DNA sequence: TGTGCCAGCAGCTTAGGCACAGGGGGTGTCTATGGCTACACCTTC.

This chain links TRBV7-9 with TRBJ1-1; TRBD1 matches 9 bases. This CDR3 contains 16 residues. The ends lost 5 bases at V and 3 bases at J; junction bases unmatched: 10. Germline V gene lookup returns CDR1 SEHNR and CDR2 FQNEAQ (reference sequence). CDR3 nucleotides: TGTGCCAGCAGCCCAAATACAGGGGGCGCAGACACTGAAGCTTTCTTT. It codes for CASSPNTGGADTEAFF.

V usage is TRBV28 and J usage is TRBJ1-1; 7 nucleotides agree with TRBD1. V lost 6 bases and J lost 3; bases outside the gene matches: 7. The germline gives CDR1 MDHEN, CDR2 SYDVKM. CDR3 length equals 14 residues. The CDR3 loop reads CASSSTGIYTEAFF. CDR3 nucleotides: TGTGCCAGCAGCTCGACAGGGATCTACACTGAAGCTTTCTTT.

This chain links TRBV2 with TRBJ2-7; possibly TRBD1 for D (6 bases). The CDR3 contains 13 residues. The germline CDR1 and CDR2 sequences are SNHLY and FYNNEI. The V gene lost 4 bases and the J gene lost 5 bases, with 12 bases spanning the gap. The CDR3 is CASSGGPGDEQYF. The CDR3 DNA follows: TGTGCCAGCAGTGGGGGGCCTGGGGACGAGCAGTACTTC.

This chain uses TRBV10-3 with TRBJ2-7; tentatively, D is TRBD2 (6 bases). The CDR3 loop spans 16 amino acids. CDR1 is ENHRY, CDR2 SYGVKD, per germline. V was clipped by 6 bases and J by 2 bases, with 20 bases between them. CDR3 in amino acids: CAISSGQTRAPYEQYF. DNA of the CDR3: TGTGCCATCAGCAGTGGCCAGACTAGGGCTCCCTACGAGCAGTACTTC.

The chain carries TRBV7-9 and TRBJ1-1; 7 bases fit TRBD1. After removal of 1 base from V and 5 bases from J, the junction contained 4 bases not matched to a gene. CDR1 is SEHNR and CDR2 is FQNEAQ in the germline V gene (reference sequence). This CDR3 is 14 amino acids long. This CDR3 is CASSLVQGKTEAFF. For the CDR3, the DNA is TGTGCCAGCAGCTTAGTACAGGGGAAGACTGAAGCTTTCTTT.

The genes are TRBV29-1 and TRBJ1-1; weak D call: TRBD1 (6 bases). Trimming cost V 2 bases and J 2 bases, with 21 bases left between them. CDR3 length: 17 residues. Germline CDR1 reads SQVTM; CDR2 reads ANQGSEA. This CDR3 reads CSVEMDGGLDSNTEAFF. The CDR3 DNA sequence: TGCAGCGTTGAAATGGATGGCGGGCTGGACAGCAACACTGAAGCTTTCTTT.

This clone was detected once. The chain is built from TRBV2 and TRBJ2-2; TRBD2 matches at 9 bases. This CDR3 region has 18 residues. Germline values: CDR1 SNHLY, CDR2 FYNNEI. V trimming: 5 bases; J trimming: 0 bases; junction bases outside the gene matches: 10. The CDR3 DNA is TGTGCCAGCAGTCGCACCCACATAGCGGGAGCGAACACCGGGGAGCTGTTTTTT. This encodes CASSRTHIAGANTGELFF.